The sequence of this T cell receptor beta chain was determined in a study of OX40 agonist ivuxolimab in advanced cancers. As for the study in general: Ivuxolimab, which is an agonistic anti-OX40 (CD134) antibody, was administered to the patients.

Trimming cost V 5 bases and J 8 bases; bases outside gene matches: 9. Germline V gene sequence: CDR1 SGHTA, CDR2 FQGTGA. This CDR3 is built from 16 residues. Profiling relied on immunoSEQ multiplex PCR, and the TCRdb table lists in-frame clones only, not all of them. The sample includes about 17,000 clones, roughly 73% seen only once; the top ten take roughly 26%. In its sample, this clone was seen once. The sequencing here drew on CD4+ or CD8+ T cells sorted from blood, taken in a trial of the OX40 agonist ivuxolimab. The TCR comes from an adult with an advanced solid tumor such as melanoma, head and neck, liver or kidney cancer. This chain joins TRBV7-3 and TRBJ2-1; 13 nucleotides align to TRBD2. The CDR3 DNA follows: TGTGCCAGCAGCCTACTGACTAGCGGGAGGTCGGATGAGCAGTTCTTC. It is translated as CASSLLTSGRSDEQFF.